Shown below are 26 T cell receptor beta chains from a single sample sequenced in a study of CD8 T cells in ankylosing spondylitis. No cognate antigen is known for these TCRs. TCRdb reprocessed the 5' RACE reads with MiXCR, giving one entry per CDR3 protein. The sample lists hundreds of thousands of distinct CDR3 sequences, roughly 26% seen once, with 0.89% in the top ten. General study findings and limits: The study identified a TCR beta motif of about eight highly homologous variants that appeared characteristic of ankylosing spondylitis blood.

Source material: blood, either unsorted or a sorted T cell fraction (not recorded which). The source of these receptors is a male donor with ankylosing spondylitis.

This clonotype appeared once. J is TRBJ1-6 and V is TRBV6-5; a possible D gene is TRBD1 (6 bases). The length of the CDR3 is 16 residues. Trimming took off 2 bases at V and 7 bases at J, with 15 bases between the two ends. The germline V gene has CDR1 MNHEY and CDR2 SVGAGI. The CDR3 DNA reads TGTGCCAGCAGTTACAGAGCAGGGGAGGGCAATTCACCCCTCCACTTT. Protein: CASSYRAGEGNSPLHF.

To note about this clonotype: Relative to the germline gene, one junction end is altered; a read error may explain this. The chain carries TRBV11-2 and TRBJ2-2; 7 bases match TRBD2. Germline CDR1 reads SGHAT; CDR2 reads FQNNGV. CDR3 size: 16 residues. DNA of the CDR3: TGTGCCAGTAGCTTAAATCCTAGCGGAAACACCGGGGAGCTGTTTTTT. Its translation is CASSLNPSGNTGELFF. The full variable domain, completed using reference TRBV11-2 and TRBJ2-2, is EAGVAQSPRYKIIEKRQSVAFWCNPISGHATLYWYQQILGQGPKLLIQFQNNGVVDDSQLPKDRFSAERLKGVDSTLKIQPAKLEDSAVYLCASSLNPSGNTGELFFGEGSRLTVL.

The rearrangement uses TRBV11-3 and TRBJ2-1; TRBD2 agrees at 7 bases. This CDR3 region has 15 residues. V was clipped by 5 bases and J by 5 bases; unmatched bases: 9. Per the germline V gene, CDR1 is SGHNT and CDR2 is YENEEA. CDR3 amino acids: CASSPQGLLNNEQFF. The CDR3 coding sequence is TGTGCCAGCAGCCCCCAGGGACTACTAAACAATGAGCAGTTCTTC.

This clonotype was detected a few times. The chain is built from TRBV7-2 and TRBJ1-5, with unresolved D. This CDR3 is built from 13 residues. The ends were cut back, 1 base at V and 2 bases at J, with 3 bases in the middle. The germline CDR1 and CDR2 sequences are SGHTA and FQGNSA. CDR3 in amino acids: CASSLVRNQPQHF. The CDR3 bases are TGTGCCAGCAGCTTAGTTCGCAATCAGCCCCAGCATTTT.

This clonotype showed up just once. The chain couples TRBV5-1 to TRBJ2-7; D tentatively reads TRBD1 or TRBD2 (6 bases each). Germline-derived CDR1 and CDR2 are SGHRS and YFSETQ. Trimming stripped 0 bases from V and 10 bases from J, with 11 bases between. The CDR3 length is 12 residues. The CDR3 protein is CASSLEGGPQYF. CDR3 sequence (DNA): TGCGCCAGCAGCTTGGAGGGGGGCCCTCAGTACTTC.

The V gene is TRBV29-1, the J gene TRBJ2-1; D may match TRBD1 or TRBD2 (6 bases each). CDR3 length: 11 amino acids. Germline V gene sequence: CDR1 SQVTM, CDR2 ANQGSEA. Trimming left V 1 base short and J 10 bases short, with 8 bases between. In DNA, the CDR3 is TGCAGCGTTGAAGTGGGGGGCGAGCAGTTCTTC. As protein: CSVEVGGEQFF.

This clonotype was detected only a few times. The gene calls are TRBV20-1 and TRBJ2-7; TRBD1 matches 7 bases. Germline V CDR1 and CDR2: DFQATT, SNEGSKA (reference sequence). This CDR3 contains 14 residues. V lost 6 bases and J lost 1; bases outside the gene matches: 9. CDR3 protein: CSATHRQGSYEQYF. The CDR3 bases are TGCAGTGCAACCCACAGACAGGGTTCCTACGAGCAGTACTTC.

The chain joins TRBV29-1 to TRBJ2-5; D ambiguous. In germline, CDR1 is SQVTM, CDR2 ANQGSEA. Between the trimmed V and J ends, which lost 0 bases and 2 bases, there was a span of 4 bases. The CDR3 runs to 12 residues. The CDR3 nucleotides are TGCAGCGTTGAAGAGCCTCAAGAGACCCAGTACTTC. Translation: CSVEEPQETQYF.

This sequence joins TRBV7-2 and TRBJ2-7; TRBD2 aligns across 7 bases. The CDR3 is 13 residues long. V shed 5 bases, J shed 4 bases, and the junction held 5 bases outside the gene matches. Per germline, CDR1 SGHTA and CDR2 FQGNSA. The CDR3 DNA is TGTGCCAGCAGCCGGACTAGTCGATACGAGCAGTACTTC. Amino acid sequence: CASSRTSRYEQYF. Together with reference TRBV7-2 and TRBJ2-7, the CDR3 gives the full variable domain: GAGVSQSPSNKVTEKGKDVELRCDPISGHTALYWYRQSLGQGLEFLIYFQGNSAPDKSGLPSDRFSAERTGGSVSTLTIQRTQQEDSAVYLCASSRTSRYEQYFGPGTRLTVT.

The chain combines TRBV11-2 with TRBJ2-7, with D unclear. CDR1 SGHAT and CDR2 FQNNGV come from the germline V gene. The CDR3 loop spans 14 amino acids. Trimming took 1 base from V and 4 from J, leaving 11 bases between them. The CDR3 loop reads CASSLGVVLYEQYF. The CDR3 coding sequence is TGTGCCAGCAGCTTAGGTGTGGTCCTTTACGAGCAGTACTTC.

This clonotype was counted between two and nine times. This chain links TRBV15 with TRBJ1-1; tentatively, D is TRBD1 (5 bases). Trimming took off 2 bases at V and 1 base at J, with 8 bases between the two ends. From germline, CDR1 is LNHNV and CDR2 YYDKDF (reference sequence). The CDR3 extends over 14 amino acids. CDR3 sequence (DNA): TGTGCCACCAGCAGAAAAGACAGGAACACTGAAGCTTTCTTT. This translates into CATSRKDRNTEAFF.

The chain combines TRBV29-1 with TRBJ2-7; a weak D match, TRBD1 (5 bases). Germline CDR1 SQVTM, CDR2 ANQGSEA. This CDR3 region has 13 residues. The V end was cut by 6 bases, the J end by 1 base, with 13 bases between. The CDR3 here is CSVQPQGSYEQYF. The CDR3 nucleotides read TGCAGCGTCCAACCCCAGGGTTCCTACGAGCAGTACTTC.

The chain recombines TRBV7-2 with TRBJ2-1; a possible D gene is TRBD2 (5 bases). V was trimmed by 5 bases and J by 7 bases, leaving 15 bases between them. Germline CDR1 reads SGHTA; CDR2 reads FQGNSA. The CDR3 length is 14 residues. CDR3 sequence reads: CASSAKSGLNEQFF. The CDR3 DNA reads as TGTGCCAGCAGCGCCAAGAGCGGTCTGAATGAGCAGTTCTTC.

The rearrangement links TRBV5-1 to TRBJ2-5; either TRBD1 or TRBD2 may fit D (5 bases each). CDR3 size: 16 residues. Trimming shortened V by 1 base and J by 1 base, and 14 bases separated the two germline ends. The germline gives CDR1 SGHRS, CDR2 YFSETQ. The chain's CDR3 is CASSLRAAGGQETQYF. CDR3 nucleotides: TGCGCCAGCAGCTTGAGAGCAGCTGGGGGCCAAGAGACCCAGTACTTC.

This chain uses TRBV5-1 with TRBJ1-2; no reliable D call. Per germline, CDR1 SGHRS and CDR2 YFSETQ. V dropped 4 bases and J dropped 0 bases, with 13 bases sitting between them. The CDR3 has 15 amino acids. CDR3: CASSPGGSANYGYTF. The DNA for the CDR3 is TGCGCCAGCAGCCCGGGTGGGTCCGCTAACTATGGCTACACCTTC.

The V call is TRBV29-1, the J call TRBJ2-1; D is perhaps TRBD2 (6 bases). V lost 3 bases and J lost 6, with 15 bases in between. The length of the CDR3 is 14 residues. CDR1 and CDR2 (germline): SQVTM, ANQGSEA. The CDR3 is CSVDVGRIGNEQFF. In nucleotides, the CDR3 is TGCAGCGTTGATGTCGGGAGAATCGGCAATGAGCAGTTCTTC.

V gene TRBV25-1 combines with J gene TRBJ1-4; 7 positions agree with TRBD1. The CDR3 totals 14 residues. V lost 6 bases to trimming and J lost 11 bases; unmatched junction nucleotides: 12. Germline CDR1 MGHDK, CDR2 SYGVNS. The CDR3 spells CASSPGGTAIKLFF. The CDR3 DNA reads TGTGCCAGCAGCCCCGGAGGGACAGCCATTAAACTGTTTTTT.

This clonotype was seen a handful of times. The rearrangement uses TRBV11-2 and TRBJ2-5, with a possible D match to TRBD1 (6 bases). The germline gives CDR1 SGHAT, CDR2 FQNNGV. V was cut by 1 base and J by 3 bases, with 9 bases left in between. The length of the CDR3 is 14 residues. CDR3 sequence: CASSLATGKETQYF. CDR3 nucleotide sequence: TGTGCCAGCAGCTTAGCAACAGGGAAAGAGACCCAGTACTTC.

This clonotype occurred many times. V usage is TRBV12-3 or TRBV12-4 and J usage is TRBJ2-7; 9 bases line up with TRBD1. V shed 6 bases, J shed 3 bases, and the junction held 6 bases outside the gene matches. This CDR3 has 14 residues. The CDR3 loop reads CASSMGQGLYEQYF. The CDR3 nucleotides read TGTGCCAGCAGCATGGGACAGGGCCTCTACGAGCAGTACTTC.

This clonotype was seen many times. At one boundary the junction diverges from the germline segment, which might be a read error. This sequence joins TRBV12-3 or TRBV12-4 and TRBJ2-1, with D perhaps TRBD1 (6 bases). This CDR3 is built from 14 residues. The CDR3 nucleotides read TGTGCCAGCAGCTTAGGGGGTTCCTACAATGAGCAGTTCTTC. It encodes CASSLGGSYNEQFF.

This clonotype was seen just once. The chain links TRBV5-1 to TRBJ1-1; 8 bases agree with TRBD1. The CDR3 runs to 17 residues. CDR1 and CDR2 from the germline V gene are SGHRS and YFSETQ. The J segment lost 1 base and the V segment lost 4 bases, leaving 12 bases of the junction unmatched. The CDR3 sequence: CASSPGSYRGGNTEAFF. The CDR3 DNA reads TGCGCCAGCAGCCCCGGAAGTTACAGGGGGGGGAACACTGAAGCTTTCTTT.

This clonotype was observed a few times. The CDR3 is CASSPQRDSYNEQFF. In DNA form, the CDR3 reads TGTGCCAGCAGCCCCCAGCGGGACTCCTACAATGAGCAGTTCTTC. The chain combines TRBV7-2 with TRBJ2-1; 7 bases fit TRBD2. The CDR3 sequence is 15 residues long. The J segment lost 0 bases and the V segment lost 5 bases, leaving 4 bases of the junction unmatched. CDR1 is SGHTA and CDR2 is FQGNSA in the germline V gene.

At least ten counts were recorded for this clonotype. V is TRBV12-3 or TRBV12-4 and J is TRBJ2-5, with D perhaps being TRBD1 or TRBD2 (5 bases each). CDR3 length equals 14 residues. The V gene lost 11 bases and the J gene lost 1 base, with 17 bases spanning the gap. The CDR3 bases are TGTGCCGTAACTCGGGGCAGCCTCCAAGAGACCCAGTACTTC. This codes for CAVTRGSLQETQYF.

The chain has TRBV5-1 and TRBJ1-5, with 9 bases aligning to TRBD1. Germline trimming cut 4 bases from V and 2 bases from J; bases unmatched to any gene: 7. This CDR3 has 16 amino acids. The germline gives CDR1 SGHRS, CDR2 YFSETQ. CDR3: CASSLYRTGGNQPQHF. CDR3 nucleotide sequence: TGCGCCAGCAGCCTATATCGGACAGGGGGCAATCAGCCCCAGCATTTT.

The chain recombines TRBV5-1 with TRBJ1-4; TRBD1 aligns across 7 bases. The CDR3 is 14 amino acids. Germline V gene data show CDR1 as SGHRS and CDR2 as YFSETQ. Trimming took 8 bases from V and 8 from J; bases not matched to a gene: 12. For the CDR3, the DNA is TGCGCCAGTGCCGTAGAGGGGGCAGAGGAAAAACTGTTTTTT. This translates into CASAVEGAEEKLFF.

This clonotype has only a few counts. The gene calls are TRBV20-1 and TRBJ2-3; TRBD2 matches 7 bases. This CDR3 has 14 residues. V lost 5 bases to trimming and J lost 0 bases; unmatched junction nucleotides: 5. CDR1 DFQATT and CDR2 SNEGSKA come from the germline V gene (reference sequence). CDR3 sequence: CSARGLVSTDTQYF. The CDR3 DNA is TGCAGTGCTCGCGGACTAGTAAGCACAGATACGCAGTATTTT.